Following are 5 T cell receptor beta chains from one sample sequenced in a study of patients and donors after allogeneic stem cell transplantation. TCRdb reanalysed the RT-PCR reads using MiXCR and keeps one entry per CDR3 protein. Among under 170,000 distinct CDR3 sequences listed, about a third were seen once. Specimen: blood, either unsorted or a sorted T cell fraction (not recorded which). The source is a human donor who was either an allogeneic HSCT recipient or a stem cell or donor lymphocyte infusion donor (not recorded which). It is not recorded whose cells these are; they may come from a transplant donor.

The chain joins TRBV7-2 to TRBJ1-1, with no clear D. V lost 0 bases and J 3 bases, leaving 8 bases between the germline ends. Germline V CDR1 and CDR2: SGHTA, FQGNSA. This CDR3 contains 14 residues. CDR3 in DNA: TGTGCCAGCAGCTTAGCAGGGCGGGACACTGAAGCTTTCTTT. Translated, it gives CASSLAGRDTEAFF.

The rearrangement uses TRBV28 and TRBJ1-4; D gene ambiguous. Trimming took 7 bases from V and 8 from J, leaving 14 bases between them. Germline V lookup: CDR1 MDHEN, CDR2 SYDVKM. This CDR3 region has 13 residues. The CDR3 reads CASNSGNQEKLFF. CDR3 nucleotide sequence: TGTGCCAGCAATTCCGGGAATCAGGAAAAACTGTTTTTT. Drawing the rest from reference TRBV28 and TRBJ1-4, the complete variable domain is DVKVTQSSRYLVKRTGEKVFLECVQDMDHENMFWYRQDPGLGLRLIYFSYDVKMKEKGDIPEGYSVSREKKERFSLILESASTNQTSMYLCASNSGNQEKLFFGSGTQLSVL.

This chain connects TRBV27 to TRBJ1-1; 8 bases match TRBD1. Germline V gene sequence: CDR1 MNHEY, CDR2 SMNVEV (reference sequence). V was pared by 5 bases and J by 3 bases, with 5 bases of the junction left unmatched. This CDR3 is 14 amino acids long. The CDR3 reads CASSPGTGYTEAFF. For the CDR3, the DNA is TGTGCCAGCAGTCCCGGGACAGGATACACTGAAGCTTTCTTT.

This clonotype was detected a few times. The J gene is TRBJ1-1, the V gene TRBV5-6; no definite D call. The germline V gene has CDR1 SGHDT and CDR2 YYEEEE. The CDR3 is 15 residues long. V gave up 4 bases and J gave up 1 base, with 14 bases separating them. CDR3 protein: CASSGTDGKNTEAFF. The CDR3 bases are TGTGCCAGCAGCGGTACAGACGGAAAGAACACTGAAGCTTTCTTT.

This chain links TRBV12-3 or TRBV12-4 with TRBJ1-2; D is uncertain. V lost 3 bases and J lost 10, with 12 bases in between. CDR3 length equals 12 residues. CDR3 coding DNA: TGTGCCAGCAGTTTCTCCGGGAACGACTACACCTTC. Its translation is CASSFSGNDYTF.